This record looks at one T cell receptor (beta chain) sequence and its context. The entry originates in a study of T cell changes during pregnancy in multiple sclerosis. Sequencing used immunoSEQ multiplex PCR; TCRdb keeps in-frame clones, though not all of them. The sample lists about 44,000 clones, about 96% occurring once. CDR1 and CDR2 from the germline V gene are LNHDA and SQIVND (reference sequence). The CDR3 contains 15 residues. V gave up 5 bases and J gave up 4 bases; unmatched junction bases: 6. The chain links TRBV19 to TRBJ1-4; 8 bases are shared with TRBD1. Sequenced here: peripheral blood, sampled in the second trimester of pregnancy. The clonotype comes from a female donor with multiple sclerosis, enrolled in a pregnancy study. The CDR3, as DNA: TGTGCCAGTAGTCCCACAGGGGGAGGTAATGAAAAACTGTTTTTT. Translating gives CASSPTGGGNEKLFF.